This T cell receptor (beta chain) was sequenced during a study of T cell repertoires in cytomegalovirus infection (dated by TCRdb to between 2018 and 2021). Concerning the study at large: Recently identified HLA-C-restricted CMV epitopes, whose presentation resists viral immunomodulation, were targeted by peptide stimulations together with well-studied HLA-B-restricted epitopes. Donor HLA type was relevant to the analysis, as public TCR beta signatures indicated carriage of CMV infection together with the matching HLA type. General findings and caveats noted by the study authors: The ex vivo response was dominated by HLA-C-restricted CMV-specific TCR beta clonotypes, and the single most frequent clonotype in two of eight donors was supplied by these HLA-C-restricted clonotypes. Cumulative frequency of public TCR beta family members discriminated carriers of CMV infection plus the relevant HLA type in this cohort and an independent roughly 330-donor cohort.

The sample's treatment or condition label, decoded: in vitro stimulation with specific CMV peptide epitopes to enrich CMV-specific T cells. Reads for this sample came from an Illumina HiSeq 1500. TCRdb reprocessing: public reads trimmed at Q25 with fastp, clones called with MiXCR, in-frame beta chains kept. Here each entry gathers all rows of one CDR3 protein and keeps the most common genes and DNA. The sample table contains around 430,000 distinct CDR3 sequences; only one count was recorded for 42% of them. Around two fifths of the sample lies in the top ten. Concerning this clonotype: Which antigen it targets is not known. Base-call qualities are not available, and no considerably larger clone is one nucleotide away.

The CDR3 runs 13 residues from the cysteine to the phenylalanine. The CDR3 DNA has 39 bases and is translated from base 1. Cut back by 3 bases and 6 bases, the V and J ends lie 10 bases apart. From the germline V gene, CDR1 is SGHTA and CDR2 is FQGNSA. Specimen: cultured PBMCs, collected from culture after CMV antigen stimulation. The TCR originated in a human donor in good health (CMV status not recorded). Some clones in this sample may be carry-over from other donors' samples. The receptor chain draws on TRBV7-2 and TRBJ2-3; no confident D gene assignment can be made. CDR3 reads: CASSLQDRDTQYF. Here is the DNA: TGTGCCAGCAGCTTGCAAGATAGGGATACGCAGTATTTT.